Shown below are 18 T cell receptor beta chains from a single sample sequenced in a study of a mutant IDH1 vaccine in newly diagnosed glioma. Libraries were prepared by immunoSEQ multiplex PCR; TCRdb keeps only in-frame clonotypes and omits some of them. The sample includes around 60,000 clones, approximately 85% of them seen just once. Described time point: week 23, last vaccination. With topical imiquimod, each dose of the vaccine consisted of 300 ug of mutant IDH1 20-mer peptide. For these receptors, no antigen is known. Here the sequenced sample was PBMCs, taken from a glioma patient whose treatment included an IDH1 peptide vaccine. The receptors here all came from a man aged 25 to 40 with glioma.

This chain connects TRBV7-9 to TRBJ2-5; 9 bases agree with TRBD1. Trimming removed 0 bases from V and 6 bases from J; junction bases left unmatched: 5. The germline CDR1 and CDR2 sequences are SEHNR and FQNEAQ (reference sequence). The CDR3 runs 15 residues. The CDR3 sequence: CASSLAQGAGKTQYF. The CDR3 nucleotides are TGTGCCAGCAGCTTAGCACAGGGGGCCGGAAAGACCCAGTACTTC.

The rearrangement joins TRBV21-1 to TRBJ2-7; TRBD1 is the table's D call and was not checked against the DNA. TRBV21-1 is noted as a pseudogene. The CDR3 covers 17 residues. CDR3 DNA sequence: TGTGCCAGCAACGCCATATCGGGGAGGACAGGGGAATACGAGCAGTACTTC. This encodes CASNAISGRTGEYEQYF.

The J gene is TRBJ1-2, the V gene TRBV13; TRBD1 aligns across 9 bases. Looked up from germline, CDR1 is PRHDT and CDR2 is FYEKMQ (reference sequence). This CDR3 is built from 14 residues. V lost 5 bases, J lost 8 bases, and 9 bases stayed unmatched. The CDR3 coding sequence is TGTGCCAGCAGCCTATCCACAGGGGGCGGGGGCTACACCTTC. It is translated as CASSLSTGGGGYTF.

This rearrangement joins TRBV2 to TRBJ1-6; 10 nucleotides match TRBD1. CDR1 SNHLY and CDR2 FYNNEI come from the germline V gene. The CDR3 runs 13 residues. The J segment lost 11 bases and the V segment lost 7 bases, leaving 5 bases of the junction unmatched. The CDR3 here is CASNRQGAPPLHF. In DNA, the CDR3 is TGTGCCAGCAATCGACAGGGGGCCCCACCCCTCCACTTT.

The J gene is TRBJ1-4, the V gene TRBV7-9, with 7 bases lining up with TRBD1. The CDR3 has 13 residues. Germline loops: CDR1 SEHNR, CDR2 FQNEAQ (reference sequence). V lost 6 bases, J lost 10 bases, and 8 bases stayed unmatched. CDR3 DNA sequence: TGTGCCAGCAGGCCTACAGGGGAGGGAAAACTGTTTTTT. Protein: CASRPTGEGKLFF.

The V and J genes are TRBV29-1 and TRBJ1-6, with a possible D match to TRBD1 (5 bases). V shed 6 bases and J shed 5 bases, with 14 bases lying between them. Germline V gene lookup returns CDR1 SQVTM and CDR2 ANQGSEA. This CDR3 is built from 14 residues. The CDR3 region has the DNA TGCAGCGTGGCCGAGGGGCGGGATAATTCACCCCTCCACTTT. This codes for CSVAEGRDNSPLHF.

This clone has more than one count but fewer than ten. The rearrangement joins TRBV13 to TRBJ1-2; D unresolved. The CDR3 sequence is 13 residues long. Trimming left V 3 bases short and J 4 bases short, with 9 bases between. From germline, CDR1 is PRHDT and CDR2 FYEKMQ (reference sequence). CDR3 in DNA: TGTGCCAGCAGCTTCAAAGCTGCCTATGGCTACACCTTC. Amino acids: CASSFKAAYGYTF. The variable domain in full, with the rest retrieved from reference TRBV13 and TRBJ1-2, is AAGVIQSPRHLIKEKRETATLKCYPIPRHDTVYWYQQGPGQDPQFLISFYEKMQSDKGSIPDRFSAQQFSDYHSELNMSSLELGDSALYFCASSFKAAYGYTFGSGTRLTVV.

The chain employs TRBV10-3 and TRBJ1-2; the match to TRBD1 covers 7 bases. The V gene end was trimmed by 3 bases and the J gene end by 1 base; junction bases not matched to a gene: 11. This CDR3 is 17 amino acids long. Germline-derived CDR1 and CDR2 are ENHRY and SYGVKD. CDR3 bases: TGTGCCATCAGTGAACCTACAGGGGTCCCTTTTAACTATGGCTACACCTTC. It is translated as CAISEPTGVPFNYGYTF.

V is TRBV5-1 and J is TRBJ1-1; D is possibly TRBD1 (5 bases). With 2 bases removed from V and 1 base from J, the gap between germline ends came to 18 bases. The CDR3 is 17 residues long. Germline-derived CDR1 and CDR2 are SGHRS and YFSETQ. In nucleotides, the CDR3 is TGCGCCAGCAGCTTCGGGTCCCGTACAGGCCGGAACACTGAAGCTTTCTTT. Protein product: CASSFGSRTGRNTEAFF.

This sequence joins TRBV12-2 and TRBJ2-1; TRBD2 was called by the table and not checked on the DNA. TRBV12-2 is a pseudogene segment. The CDR3 covers 17 residues. The CDR3 loop is CASRLALGLTIYNEQFF. The CDR3 nucleotides read TGTGCAAGTCGCTTAGCATTGGGACTTACCATTTACAATGAGCAGTTCTTC.

The V gene is TRBV5-8, the J gene TRBJ1-1; TRBD1 might be the D (5 bases). This CDR3 is built from 14 residues. Germline-derived CDR1 and CDR2 are SGHTS and YDEGEE. V was trimmed by 2 bases and J by 1 base, leaving 9 bases between them. The CDR3 spells CASSFDRGNTEAFF. In nucleotides, the CDR3 is TGTGCCAGCAGCTTTGACAGAGGGAACACTGAAGCTTTCTTT.

The gene calls are TRBV5-6 and TRBJ2-7; D not certain. The CDR3 contains 12 residues. The V end lost 4 bases, the J end lost 0 bases, and 5 bases lay between the germline ends. The V gene's germline CDR1 is SGHDT and CDR2 YYEEEE. The CDR3 coding sequence is TGTGCCAGCAGCCTCAGCTCCTACGAGCAGTACTTC. Its translation is CASSLSSYEQYF.

V and J are TRBV7-8 and TRBJ2-4, with 11 nucleotides matching TRBD1. Germline values: CDR1 SGHVS, CDR2 FQNEAQ. V was clipped by 5 bases and J by 5 bases; unmatched bases: 8. The CDR3 sequence is 16 residues long. CDR3 bases: TGTGCCAGCAGCGCCCAATGGACAGGGGGCGAAAACATTCAGTACTTC. Translation gives CASSAQWTGGENIQYF.

The rearrangement links TRBV29-1 to TRBJ1-2, with a tentative D call TRBD1 (5 bases). In germline, CDR1 is SQVTM, CDR2 ANQGSEA. There are 13 residues in the CDR3. V shed 0 bases and J shed 8 bases, with 13 bases lying between them. CDR3 nucleotide sequence: TGCAGCGTTGAAGATCGGCCAGGGAGAGGCTACACCTTC. Its protein is CSVEDRPGRGYTF.

The chain is built from TRBV6-5 and TRBJ1-6, with D perhaps TRBD1 (5 bases). Trimming removed 5 bases from V and 10 bases from J, with 12 bases in between. This CDR3 is built from 13 residues. Germline lookup yields CDR1 MNHEY and CDR2 SVGAGI. The DNA of the CDR3 is TGTGCCAGCAGTCAGGGTTTTAGGTCACCCCTCCACTTT. Translating it yields CASSQGFRSPLHF.

This chain connects TRBV18 to TRBJ2-5, with unresolved D. Germline V gene lookup returns CDR1 KGHSH and CDR2 LQKENI. The CDR3 has 13 residues. Trimming took off 2 bases at V and 5 bases at J, with 9 bases between the two ends. CDR3 protein: CASSPGIGETQYF. CDR3 bases: TGTGCCAGCTCACCAGGGATTGGGGAGACCCAGTACTTC.

The chain carries TRBV11-3 and TRBJ2-1; TRBD2 matches 11 bases. Germline assignment: CDR1 SGHNT and CDR2 YENEEA. The CDR3 extends over 15 amino acids. J lost 3 bases, V lost 6 bases, and 4 bases had no gene match. The CDR3 loop is CASSSSGGFYNEQFF. The CDR3 region has the DNA TGTGCCAGCAGTTCTAGCGGGGGGTTCTACAATGAGCAGTTCTTC.

The J gene is TRBJ1-5, the V gene TRBV7-9, with D hard to call. Germline CDR1 reads SEHNR; CDR2 reads FQNEAQ (reference sequence). This CDR3 spans 12 amino acids. Trimming left V 7 bases short and J 4 bases short, with 8 bases between. The CDR3 reads CASKSGNQPQHF. The CDR3 DNA sequence: TGTGCCAGCAAGAGCGGAAATCAGCCCCAGCATTTT. Full variable domain (outside the CDR3, taken from reference TRBV7-9 and TRBJ1-5): DTGVSQNPRHKITKRGQNVTFRCDPISEHNRLYWYRQTLGQGPEFLTYFQNEAQLEKSRLLSDRFSAERPKGSFSTLEIQRTEQGDSAMYLCASKSGNQPQHFGDGTRLSIL.